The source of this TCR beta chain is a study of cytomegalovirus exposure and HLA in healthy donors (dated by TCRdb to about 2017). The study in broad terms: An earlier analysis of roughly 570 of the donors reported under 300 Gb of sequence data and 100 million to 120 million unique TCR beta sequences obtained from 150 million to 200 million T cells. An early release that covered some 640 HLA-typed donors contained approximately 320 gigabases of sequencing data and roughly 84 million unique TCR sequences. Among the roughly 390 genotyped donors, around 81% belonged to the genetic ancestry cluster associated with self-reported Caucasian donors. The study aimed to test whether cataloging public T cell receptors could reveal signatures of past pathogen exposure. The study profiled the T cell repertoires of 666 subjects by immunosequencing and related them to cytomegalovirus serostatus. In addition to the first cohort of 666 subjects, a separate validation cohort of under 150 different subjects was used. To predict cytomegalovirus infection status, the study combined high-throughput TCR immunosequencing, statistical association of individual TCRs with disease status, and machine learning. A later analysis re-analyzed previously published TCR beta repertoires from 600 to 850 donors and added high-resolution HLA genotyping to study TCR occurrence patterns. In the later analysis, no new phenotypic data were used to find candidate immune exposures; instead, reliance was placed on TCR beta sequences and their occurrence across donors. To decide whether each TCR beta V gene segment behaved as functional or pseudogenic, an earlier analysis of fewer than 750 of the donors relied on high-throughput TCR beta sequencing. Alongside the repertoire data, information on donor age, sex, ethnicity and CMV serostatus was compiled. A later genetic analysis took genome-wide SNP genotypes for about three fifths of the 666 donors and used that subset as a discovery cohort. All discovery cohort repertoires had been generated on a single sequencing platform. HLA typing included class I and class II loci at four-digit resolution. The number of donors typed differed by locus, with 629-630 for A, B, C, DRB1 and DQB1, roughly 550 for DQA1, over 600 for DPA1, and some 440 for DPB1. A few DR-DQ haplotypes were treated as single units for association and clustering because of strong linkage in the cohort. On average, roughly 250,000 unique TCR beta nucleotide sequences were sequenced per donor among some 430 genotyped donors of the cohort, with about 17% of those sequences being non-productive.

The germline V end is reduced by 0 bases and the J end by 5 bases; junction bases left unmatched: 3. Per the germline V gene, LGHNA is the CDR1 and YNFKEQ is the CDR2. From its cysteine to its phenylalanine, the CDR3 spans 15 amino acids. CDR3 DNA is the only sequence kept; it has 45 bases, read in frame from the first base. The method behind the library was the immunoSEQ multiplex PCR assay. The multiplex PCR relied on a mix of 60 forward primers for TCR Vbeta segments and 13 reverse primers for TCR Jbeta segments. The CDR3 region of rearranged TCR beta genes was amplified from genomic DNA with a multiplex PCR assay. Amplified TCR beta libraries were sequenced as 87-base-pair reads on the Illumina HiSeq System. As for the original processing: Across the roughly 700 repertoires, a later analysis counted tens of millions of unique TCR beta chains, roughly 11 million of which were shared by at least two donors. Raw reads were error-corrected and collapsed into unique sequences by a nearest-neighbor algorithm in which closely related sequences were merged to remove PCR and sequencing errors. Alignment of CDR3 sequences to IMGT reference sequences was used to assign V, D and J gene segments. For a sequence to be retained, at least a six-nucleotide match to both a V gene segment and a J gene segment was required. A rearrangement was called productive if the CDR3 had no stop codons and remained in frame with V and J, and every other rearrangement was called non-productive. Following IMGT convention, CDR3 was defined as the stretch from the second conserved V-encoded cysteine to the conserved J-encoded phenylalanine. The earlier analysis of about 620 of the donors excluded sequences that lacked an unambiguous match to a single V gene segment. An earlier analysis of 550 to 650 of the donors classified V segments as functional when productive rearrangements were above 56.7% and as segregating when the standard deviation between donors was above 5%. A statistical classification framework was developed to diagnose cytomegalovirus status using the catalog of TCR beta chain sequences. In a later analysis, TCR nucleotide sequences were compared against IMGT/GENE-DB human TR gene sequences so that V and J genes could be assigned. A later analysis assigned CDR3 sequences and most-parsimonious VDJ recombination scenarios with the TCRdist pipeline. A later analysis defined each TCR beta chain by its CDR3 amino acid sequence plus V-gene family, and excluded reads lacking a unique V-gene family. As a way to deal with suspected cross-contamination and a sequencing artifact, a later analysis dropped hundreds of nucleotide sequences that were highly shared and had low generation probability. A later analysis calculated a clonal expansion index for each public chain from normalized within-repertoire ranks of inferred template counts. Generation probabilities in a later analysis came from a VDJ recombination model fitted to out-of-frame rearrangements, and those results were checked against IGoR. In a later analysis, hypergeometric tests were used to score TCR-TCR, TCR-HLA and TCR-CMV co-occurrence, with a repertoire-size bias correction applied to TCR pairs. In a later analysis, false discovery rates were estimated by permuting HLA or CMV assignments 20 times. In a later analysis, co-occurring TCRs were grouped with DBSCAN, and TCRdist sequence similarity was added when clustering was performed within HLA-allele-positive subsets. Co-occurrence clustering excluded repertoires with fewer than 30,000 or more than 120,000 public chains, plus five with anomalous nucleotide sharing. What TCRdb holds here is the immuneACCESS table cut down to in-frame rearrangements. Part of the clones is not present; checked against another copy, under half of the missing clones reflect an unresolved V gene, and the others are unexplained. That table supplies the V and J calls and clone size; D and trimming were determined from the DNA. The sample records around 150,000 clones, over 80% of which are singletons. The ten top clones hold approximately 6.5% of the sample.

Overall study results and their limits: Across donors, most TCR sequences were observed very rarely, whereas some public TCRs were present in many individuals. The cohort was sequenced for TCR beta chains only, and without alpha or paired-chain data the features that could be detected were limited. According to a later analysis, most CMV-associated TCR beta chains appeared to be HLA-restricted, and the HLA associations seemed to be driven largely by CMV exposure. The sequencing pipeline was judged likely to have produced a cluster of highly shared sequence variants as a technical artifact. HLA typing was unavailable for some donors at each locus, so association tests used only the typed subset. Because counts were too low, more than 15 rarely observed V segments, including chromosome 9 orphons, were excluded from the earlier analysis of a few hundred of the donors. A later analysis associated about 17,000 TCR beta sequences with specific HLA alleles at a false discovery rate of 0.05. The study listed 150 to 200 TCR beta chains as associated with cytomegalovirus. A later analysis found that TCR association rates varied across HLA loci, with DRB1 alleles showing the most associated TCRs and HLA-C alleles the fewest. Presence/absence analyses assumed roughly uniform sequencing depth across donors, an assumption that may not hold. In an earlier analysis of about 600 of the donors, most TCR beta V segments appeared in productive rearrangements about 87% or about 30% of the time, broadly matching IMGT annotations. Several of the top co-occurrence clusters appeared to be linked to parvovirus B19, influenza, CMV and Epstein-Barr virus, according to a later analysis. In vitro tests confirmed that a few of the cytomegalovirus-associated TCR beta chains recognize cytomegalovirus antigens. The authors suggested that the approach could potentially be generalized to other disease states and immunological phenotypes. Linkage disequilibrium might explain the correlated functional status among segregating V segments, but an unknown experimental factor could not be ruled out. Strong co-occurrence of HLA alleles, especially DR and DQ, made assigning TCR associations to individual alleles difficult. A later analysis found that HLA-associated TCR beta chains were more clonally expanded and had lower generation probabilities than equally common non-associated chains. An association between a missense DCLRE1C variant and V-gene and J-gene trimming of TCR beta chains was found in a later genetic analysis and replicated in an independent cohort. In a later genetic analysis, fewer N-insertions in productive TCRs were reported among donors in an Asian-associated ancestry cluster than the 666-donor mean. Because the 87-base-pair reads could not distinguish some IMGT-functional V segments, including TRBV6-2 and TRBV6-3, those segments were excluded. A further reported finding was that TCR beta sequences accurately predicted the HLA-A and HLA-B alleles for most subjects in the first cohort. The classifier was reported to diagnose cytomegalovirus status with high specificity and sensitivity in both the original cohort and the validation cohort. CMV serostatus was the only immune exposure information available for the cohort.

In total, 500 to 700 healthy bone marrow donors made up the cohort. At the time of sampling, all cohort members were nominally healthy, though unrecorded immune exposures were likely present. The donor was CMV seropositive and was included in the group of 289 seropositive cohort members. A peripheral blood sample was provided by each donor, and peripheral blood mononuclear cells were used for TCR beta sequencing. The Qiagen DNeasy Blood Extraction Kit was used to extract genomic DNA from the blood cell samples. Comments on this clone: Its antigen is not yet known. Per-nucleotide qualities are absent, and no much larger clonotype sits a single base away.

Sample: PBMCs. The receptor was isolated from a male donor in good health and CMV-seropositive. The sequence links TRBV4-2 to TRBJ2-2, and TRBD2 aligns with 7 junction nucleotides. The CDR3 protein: CASSQEISGTGELFF. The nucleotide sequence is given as TGTGCCAGCAGCCAAGAGATTAGCGGGACCGGGGAGCTGTTTTTT.